These T cell receptor beta chains were read from a single sample in a study of T-cell reconstitution after alpha-beta-depleted transplantation in children. TCRdb passed the PCR reads through MiXCR, listing each CDR3 protein once. The sample has approximately 200,000 distinct CDR3 sequences, roughly 6.3% seen once. This specimen consisted of PBMCs, obtained before TCRalphabeta/CD19-depleted stem cell transplant. The receptors shown here come from a girl less than two years old with combined immunodeficiency, due to receive a stem cell transplant. CDR3s include the opening cysteine and the closing phenylalanine or tryptophan. A D gene is named only where the DNA matches it firmly. Clone size is not always given. Where it is, it says once, few, many or a class for expanded clones.

d_call	clone_size	cdr3_length	v_call	j_call	cdr3_nt	cdr3_aa
TRBD1	few	16	TRBV7-2	TRBJ2-5	TGTGCCAGCAGTCCTCAGACAGGGGGCATCTGGGAGACCCAGTACTTC	CASSPQTGGIWETQYF
TRBD2	few	18	TRBV20-1	TRBJ2-3	TGCTGTGCTAGAGAAAGGAAGACTAGCGGGAGGGCCATGAATACGCAGTATTTT	CCARERKTSGRAMNTQYF
TRBD2	many	14	TRBV4-2	TRBJ2-5	TGTGCCAGCAGCCAAGGCCTGGGGGGGGAGACCCAGTACTTC	CASSQGLGGETQYF
NA	many	17	TRBV4-2	TRBJ2-2	TGTGCCAGCAGCCAAGCCCTCGGGGGACACTGGGGCGGGGAGCTGTTTTTT	CASSQALGGHWGGELFF
NA	many	13	TRBV20-1	TRBJ2-7	TGCAGTGCTACCTACCTTATCGCCTACGAGCAGTACTTC	CSATYLIAYEQYF
NA	once	18	TRBV27	TRBJ2-1	TGTGCCAGCAGTTATGTTGGAGTACGGGGGGCTACCTACAATGAGCAGTTCTTC	CASSYVGVRGATYNEQFF
NA	many	15	TRBV6-5	TRBJ1-1	TGTGCCAGCAGTTACGCCGTTTGGGGTTTCACTGAAGCTTTCTTT	CASSYAVWGFTEAFF
NA	few	14	TRBV25-1	TRBJ2-3	TGTGCCAGCAGTGAATTTTTTTCGTCGGATACGCAGTATTTT	CASSEFFSSDTQYF
TRBD1	many	15	TRBV7-9	TRBJ2-7	TGTGCCAGCAGCTTACCGGGACAGACCCCCTACGAGCAGTACTTC	CASSLPGQTPYEQYF
TRBD1	many	15	TRBV4-2	TRBJ1-2	TGTGCCAGCAGCCCTCCGACAGGGCGTTATGAAAGCTACACCTTC	CASSPPTGRYESYTF
NA	many	18	TRBV4-1	TRBJ2-1	TGCGCCAGCAGCCTCCTCCCGTCCACTGGCTGGGCTCCTAATGAGCAGTTCTTC	CASSLLPSTGWAPNEQFF
NA	few	14	TRBV20-1	TRBJ2-1	TGCAGTGCTAGAGAGTGGGTATCCTACAATGAGCAGTTCTTC	CSAREWVSYNEQFF
TRBD1	many	14	TRBV6-2/TRBV6-3	TRBJ1-1	TGTGCCAGCAGTTACTCAGGGGGCGGCACTGAAGCTTTCTTT	CASSYSGGGTEAFF
NA	many	13	TRBV9	TRBJ2-1	TGTGCCAGCAGCGCGACTACGTTCAATGAGCAGTTCTTC	CASSATTFNEQFF
NA	few	16	TRBV9	TRBJ2-2	TGTGCCAGCAGAAAAGGGGTCCCCCCCACAACCGGGGAGCTGTTTTTT	CASRKGVPPTTGELFF
NA	many	13	TRBV20-1	TRBJ2-3	TGCAGTGCTAGAGATCTTAGGGCAGATACGCAGTATTTT	CSARDLRADTQYF
TRBD2	many	15	TRBV20-1	TRBJ2-5	TGCAGTGCTAGAGATCCTGCGGGAGGGGGAGAGACCCAGTACTTC	CSARDPAGGGETQYF
NA	NA	14	TRBV3-1	TRBJ1-1	TGTGCCAGCAAAGCACAGCCACTGAACACTGAAGCTTTCTTT	CASKAQPLNTEAFF
NA	many	16	TRBV7-2	TRBJ2-3	TGTGCCAGCAGCTTAGTCGCGGGGCTGTTCACAGATACGCAGTATTTT	CASSLVAGLFTDTQYF
NA	many	14	TRBV13	TRBJ1-5	TGTGCCAGCAGCTTAAAATCCGCCAATCAGCCCCAGCATTTT	CASSLKSANQPQHF
NA	many	17	TRBV5-1	TRBJ2-7	TGCGCCAGCAGCTTGAACTTTCTCGACAGTCTATCCTACGAGCAGTACTTC	CASSLNFLDSLSYEQYF
NA	many	14	TRBV6-5	TRBJ1-1	TGTGCCAGCAGTTACAACAGAGAGAACACTGAAGCTTTCTTT	CASSYNRENTEAFF